This T cell receptor beta chain is drawn from a study of vaccination and CD4 T cells after COVID-19. On this clonotype: The target antigen is unknown.

Oncomine TCR Beta short-read sequencing was applied to DNA from cultured CD4+ T cells. TCRdb fed the PCR reads into MiXCR, producing one record per CDR3 protein. Among 15,000 to 20,000 distinct CDR3 sequences listed, under 80% were seen once. Described treatment: approximately nine-day PBMC culture with coronavirus spike peptide pools or control peptides (ViraFEST assay). The germline gives CDR1 SEHNR, CDR2 FQNEAQ (reference sequence). Losses at the gene ends were 4 bases for V and 4 bases for J; bases not matched to a gene: 10. There are 16 residues in the CDR3. Study conclusions and caveats: Convalescent patients had 304 of 307 vaccine-specific clones showing spike mono-reactivity. Going from roughly 21 to 40, median SARS-CoV-2-reactive clonotypes did not rise significantly.

The sequencing input was CD4+ T cells from blood, cultured in vitro. This rearrangement joins TRBV7-9 to TRBJ1-2; TRBD1 matches 9 bases. The clonotype was recovered from a human donor who had recovered from COVID-19. The CDR3 nucleotides read TGTGCCAGCAGCTCAGAACCCGTGACAGGGGGCTATGGCTACACCTTC. As protein: CASSSEPVTGGYGYTF.